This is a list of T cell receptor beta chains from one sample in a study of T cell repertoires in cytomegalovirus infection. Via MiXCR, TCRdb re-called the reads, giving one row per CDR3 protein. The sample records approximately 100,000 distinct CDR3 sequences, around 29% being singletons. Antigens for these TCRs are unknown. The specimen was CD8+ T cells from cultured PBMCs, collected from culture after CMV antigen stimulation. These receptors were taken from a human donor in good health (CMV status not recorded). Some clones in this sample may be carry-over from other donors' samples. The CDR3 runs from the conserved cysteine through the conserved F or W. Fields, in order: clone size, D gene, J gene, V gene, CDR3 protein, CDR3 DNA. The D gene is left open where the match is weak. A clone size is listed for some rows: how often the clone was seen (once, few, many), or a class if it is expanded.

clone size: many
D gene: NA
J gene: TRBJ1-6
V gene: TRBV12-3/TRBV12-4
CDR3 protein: CASSLLGEPLHF
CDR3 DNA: TGTGCCAGCAGTTTACTTGGAGAACCCCTCCACTTT

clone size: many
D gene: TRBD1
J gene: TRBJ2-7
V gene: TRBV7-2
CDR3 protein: CASSLGLGQGKYYEQYF
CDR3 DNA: TGTGCCAGCAGCTTAGGTCTGGGACAGGGAAAATACTACGAGCAGTACTTC

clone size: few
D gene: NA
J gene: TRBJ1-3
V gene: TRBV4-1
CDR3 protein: CASSQDLMAGNTIYF
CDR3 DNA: TGCGCCAGCAGCCAAGATCTTATGGCTGGAAACACCATATATTTT

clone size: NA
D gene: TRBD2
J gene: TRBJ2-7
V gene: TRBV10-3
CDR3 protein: CAITSGGSYEQYF
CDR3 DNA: TGTGCCATCACTAGCGGGGGGAGCTACGAGCAGTACTTC

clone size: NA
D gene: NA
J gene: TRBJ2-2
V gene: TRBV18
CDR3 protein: CASSPDSNTGELFF
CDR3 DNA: TGTGCCAGCTCACCAGACTCGAACACCGGGGAGCTGTTTTTT

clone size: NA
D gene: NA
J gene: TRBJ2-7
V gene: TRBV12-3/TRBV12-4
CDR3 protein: CASSFGGEQYF
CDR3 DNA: TGTGCCAGCAGTTTTGGTGGCGAGCAGTACTTC

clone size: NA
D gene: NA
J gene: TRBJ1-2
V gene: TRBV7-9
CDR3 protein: CASSLDGSNYGYTF
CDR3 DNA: TGTGCCAGCAGCTTGGACGGGTCGAACTATGGCTACACCTTC

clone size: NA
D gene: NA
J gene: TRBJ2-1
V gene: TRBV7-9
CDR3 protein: CASLLGTYSYNEQFF
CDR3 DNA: TGTGCCAGCTTACTAGGGACATATTCCTACAATGAGCAGTTCTTC

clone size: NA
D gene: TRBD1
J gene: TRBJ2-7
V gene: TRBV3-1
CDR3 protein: CASSPMGQGYEQYF
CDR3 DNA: TGTGCCAGCAGCCCGATGGGACAGGGGTACGAGCAGTACTTC

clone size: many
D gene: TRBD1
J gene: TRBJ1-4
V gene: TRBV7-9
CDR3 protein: CASSSPASSRGTGELREKLFF
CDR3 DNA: TGTGCCAGCAGCTCCCCGGCCTCGTCCCGCGGGACAGGGGAGCTACGGGAAAAACTGTTTTTT

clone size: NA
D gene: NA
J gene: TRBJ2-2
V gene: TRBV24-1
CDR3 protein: CATSDVRDRLGELFF
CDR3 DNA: TGTGCCACCAGTGATGTCAGGGATCGTTTGGGGGAGCTGTTTTTT

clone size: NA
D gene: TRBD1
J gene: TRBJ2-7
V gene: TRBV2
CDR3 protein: CASRGQVAPEQYF
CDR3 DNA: TGTGCCAGCAGGGGACAGGTCGCCCCGGAGCAGTACTTC

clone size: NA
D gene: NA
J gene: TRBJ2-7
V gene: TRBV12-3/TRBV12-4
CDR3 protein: CASSFGLPDEQYF
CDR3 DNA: TGTGCCAGCAGTTTCGGACTGCCTGACGAGCAGTACTTC

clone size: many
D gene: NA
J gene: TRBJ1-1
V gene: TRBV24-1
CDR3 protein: CATSDSNYTENTEAFF
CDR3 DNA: TGTGCCACCAGTGACTCAAATTACACCGAAAACACTGAAGCTTTCTTT

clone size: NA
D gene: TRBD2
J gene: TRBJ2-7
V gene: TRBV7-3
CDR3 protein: CASSFGTSGDEQYF
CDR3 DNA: TGTGCCAGCAGTTTCGGGACTAGCGGGGACGAGCAGTACTTC

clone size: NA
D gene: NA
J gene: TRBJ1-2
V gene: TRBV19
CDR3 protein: CASSWFGPAEYGYTF
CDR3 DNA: TGTGCCAGTAGTTGGTTCGGGCCCGCCGAATATGGCTACACCTTC

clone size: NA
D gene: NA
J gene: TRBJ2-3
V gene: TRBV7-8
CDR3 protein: CASSIGHQGPDTQYF
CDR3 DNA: TGTGCCAGCAGCATCGGACACCAGGGCCCAGATACGCAGTATTTT

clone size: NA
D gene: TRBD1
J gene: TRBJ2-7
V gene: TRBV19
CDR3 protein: CASKGRAGDREGLTSSYEQYF
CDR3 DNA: TGTGCCAGTAAAGGTCGAGCAGGGGACAGGGAAGGATTGACCTCCTCCTACGAGCAGTACTTC

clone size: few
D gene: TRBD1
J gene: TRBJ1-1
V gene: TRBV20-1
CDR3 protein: CSARWGTGALNTEAFF
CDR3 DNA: TGCAGTGCTAGATGGGGGACAGGCGCCTTGAACACTGAAGCTTTCTTT

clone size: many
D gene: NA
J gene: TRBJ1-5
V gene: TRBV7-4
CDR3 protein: CASSCDPRCRRGADQPQHF
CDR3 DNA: TGTGCCAGCAGCTGTGATCCCAGATGTAGGCGGGGGGCGGATCAGCCCCAGCATTTT

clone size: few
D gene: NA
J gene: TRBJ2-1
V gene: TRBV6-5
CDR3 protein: CASSYLRGQYNEQFF
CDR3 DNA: TGTGCCAGCAGTTATTTGCGGGGGCAGTACAATGAGCAGTTCTTC

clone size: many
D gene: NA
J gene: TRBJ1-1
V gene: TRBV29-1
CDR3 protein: CSVAEEITEAFF
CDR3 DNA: TGCAGCGTAGCGGAGGAAATCACTGAAGCTTTCTTT

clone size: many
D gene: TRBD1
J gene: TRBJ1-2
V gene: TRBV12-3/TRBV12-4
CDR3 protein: CASRRQRTGRDDGYTF
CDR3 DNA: TGTGCCAGCAGACGCCAACGGACAGGGAGAGATGATGGCTACACCTTC

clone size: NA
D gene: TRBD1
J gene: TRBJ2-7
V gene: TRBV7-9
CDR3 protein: CASTQGTGPYEQYF
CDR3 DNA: TGTGCCAGCACCCAAGGGACAGGGCCCTACGAGCAGTACTTC

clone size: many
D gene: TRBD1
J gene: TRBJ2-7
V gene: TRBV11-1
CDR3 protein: CASSLATLGWTGYEQYF
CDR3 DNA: TGTGCCAGCAGCTTAGCGACCCTAGGATGGACAGGGTACGAGCAGTACTTC

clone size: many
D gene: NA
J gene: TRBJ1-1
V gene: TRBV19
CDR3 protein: CASSIDQIESGTEAFF
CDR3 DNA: TGTGCCAGTAGTATAGATCAGATTGAAAGTGGTACTGAAGCTTTCTTT

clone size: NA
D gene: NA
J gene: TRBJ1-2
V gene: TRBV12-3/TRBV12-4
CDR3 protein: CASRSGLNYGYTF
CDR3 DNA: TGTGCCAGCAGGTCCGGGCTTAACTATGGCTATACCTTC

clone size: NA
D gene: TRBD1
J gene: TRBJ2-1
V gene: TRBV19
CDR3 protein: CASSIEGQPYNEQFF
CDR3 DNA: TGTGCCAGTAGTATAGAGGGACAGCCCTACAATGAGCAGTTCTTC

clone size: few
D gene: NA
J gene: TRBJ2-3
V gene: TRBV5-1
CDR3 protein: CASSPGPNYDTQYF
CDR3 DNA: TGCGCCAGCAGCCCTGGGCCTAATTACGATACGCAGTATTTT

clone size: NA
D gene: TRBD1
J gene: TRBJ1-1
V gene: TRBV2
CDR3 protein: CASILTGGTEAFF
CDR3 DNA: TGTGCCAGCATATTGACAGGGGGCACTGAAGCTTTCTTT

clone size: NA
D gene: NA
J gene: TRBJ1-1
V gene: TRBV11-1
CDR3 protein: CASSLPTGRHTEAFF
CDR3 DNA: TGTGCCAGCAGCTTACCCACCGGGCGTCACACTGAAGCTTTCTTT

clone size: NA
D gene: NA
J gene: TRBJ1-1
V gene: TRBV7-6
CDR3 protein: CASSPNPGMNTEAFF
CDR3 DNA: TGTGCCAGCAGCCCCAACCCGGGCATGAACACTGAAGCTTTCTTT

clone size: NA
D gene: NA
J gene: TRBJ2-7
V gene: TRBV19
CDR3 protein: CASAFGDTYEQYF
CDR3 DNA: TGTGCCAGTGCGTTCGGGGACACCTACGAGCAGTACTTC

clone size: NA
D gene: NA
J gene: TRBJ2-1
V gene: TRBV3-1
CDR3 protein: CASSQDPLVEQFF
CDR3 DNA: TGTGCCAGCAGCCAAGATCCGCTGGTGGAGCAGTTCTTC

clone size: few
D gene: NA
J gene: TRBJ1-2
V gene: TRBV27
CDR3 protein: CASSLSKAGDGYTF
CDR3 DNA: TGTGCCAGCAGTTTATCGAAGGCAGGGGATGGCTACACCTTC

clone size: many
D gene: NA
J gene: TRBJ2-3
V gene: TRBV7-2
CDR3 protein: CASSPTVRRGLTDTQYF
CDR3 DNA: TGTGCCAGCAGCCCGACCGTGAGGCGCGGCCTCACAGATACGCAGTATTTT

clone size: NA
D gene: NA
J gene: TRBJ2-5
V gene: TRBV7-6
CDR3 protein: CASSMGPGETQYF
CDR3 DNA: TGTGCCAGCAGCATGGGCCCCGGGGAGACCCAGTACTTC

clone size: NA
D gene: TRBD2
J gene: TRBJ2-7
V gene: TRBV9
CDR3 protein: CASSAPAGPYEQYF
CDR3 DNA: TGTGCCAGCAGCGCCCCAGCGGGGCCCTACGAGCAGTACTTC

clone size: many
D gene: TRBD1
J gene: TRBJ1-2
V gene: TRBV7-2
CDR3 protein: CASSWRTGGAYGYTF
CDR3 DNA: TGTGCCAGCAGCTGGAGAACAGGGGGCGCATATGGCTACACCTTC

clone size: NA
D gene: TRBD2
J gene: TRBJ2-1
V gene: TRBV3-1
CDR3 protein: CASSQGFERGVFYNEQFF
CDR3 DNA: TGTGCCAGCAGCCAAGGATTCGAGCGGGGGGTCTTCTACAATGAGCAGTTCTTC

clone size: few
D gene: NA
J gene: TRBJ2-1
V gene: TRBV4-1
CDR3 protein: CASSPAPSPYNEQFF
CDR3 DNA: TGCGCCAGCAGCCCCGCACCCTCGCCGTACAATGAGCAGTTCTTC

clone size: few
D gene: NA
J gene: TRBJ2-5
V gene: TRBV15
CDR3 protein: CATSSRRQETQYF
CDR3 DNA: TGTGCCACCAGCAGTCGGCGGCAAGAGACCCAGTACTTC

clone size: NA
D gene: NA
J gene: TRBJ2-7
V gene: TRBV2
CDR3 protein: CASSEEAPHVYEQYF
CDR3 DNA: TGTGCCAGCAGTGAGGAGGCCCCCCACGTCTACGAGCAGTACTTC

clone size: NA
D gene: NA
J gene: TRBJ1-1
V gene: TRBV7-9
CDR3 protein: CASSFPGGGISEAFF
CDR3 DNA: TGTGCCAGCAGCTTTCCGGGCGGGGGTATCTCTGAAGCTTTCTTT

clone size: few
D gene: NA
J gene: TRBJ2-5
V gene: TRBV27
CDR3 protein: CASRLIGTQETQYF
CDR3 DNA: TGTGCCAGCAGACTAATCGGGACCCAAGAGACCCAGTACTTC

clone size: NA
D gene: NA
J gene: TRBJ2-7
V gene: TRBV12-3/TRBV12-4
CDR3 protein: CASSSGPSYEQYF
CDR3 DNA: TGTGCCAGCAGCTCGGGACCCTCCTACGAGCAGTACTTC

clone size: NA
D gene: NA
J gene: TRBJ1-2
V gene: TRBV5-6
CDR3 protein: CASSIGLMIFYGYTF
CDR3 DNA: TGTGCCAGCAGCATAGGACTGATGATATTCTATGGCTACACCTTC

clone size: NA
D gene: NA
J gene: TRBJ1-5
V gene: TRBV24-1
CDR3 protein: CATSDRDVSNQPQHF
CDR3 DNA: TGTGCCACCAGTGATAGGGACGTTTCCAATCAGCCCCAGCATTTT

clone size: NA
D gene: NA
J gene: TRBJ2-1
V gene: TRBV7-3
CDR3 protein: CASSSHEGDYNEQFF
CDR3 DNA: TGTGCCAGCAGCTCCCACGAGGGTGACTACAATGAGCAGTTCTTC

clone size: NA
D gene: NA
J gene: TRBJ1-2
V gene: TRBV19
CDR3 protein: CASSMASHWGYTF
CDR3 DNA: TGTGCCAGTAGTATGGCCAGCCATTGGGGCTACACCTTC

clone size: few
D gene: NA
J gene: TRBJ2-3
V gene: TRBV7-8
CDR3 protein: CASSLGPWTDTQYF
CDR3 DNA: TGTGCCAGCAGCTTAGGGCCTTGGACAGATACGCAGTATTTT

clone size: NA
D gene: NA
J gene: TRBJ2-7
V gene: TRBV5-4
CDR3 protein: CASGSWGGAHEQYF
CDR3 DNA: TGTGCCAGCGGGTCGTGGGGGGGGGCCCACGAGCAGTACTTC

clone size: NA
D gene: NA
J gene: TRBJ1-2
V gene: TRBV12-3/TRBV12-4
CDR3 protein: CASSSIMVYGYTF
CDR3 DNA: TGTGCCAGCAGTTCGATCATGGTCTATGGCTACACCTTC

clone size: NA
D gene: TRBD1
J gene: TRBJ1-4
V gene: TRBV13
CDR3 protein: CASSAGQDGEKLFF
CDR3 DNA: TGTGCCAGCAGCGCGGGACAGGATGGTGAAAAACTGTTTTTT

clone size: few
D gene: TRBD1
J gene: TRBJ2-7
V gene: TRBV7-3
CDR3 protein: CASSGWDSAFYEQYF
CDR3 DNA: TGTGCCAGCAGCGGATGGGACAGCGCCTTCTACGAGCAGTACTTC